This T cell receptor (beta chain) was obtained from a study of blood T cells in healthy people across ages. General study results and limits: Diversity estimates drawn from one million T cells were deemed underestimates. Because sorting was not performed, PBMCs prevented conclusive naive versus antigen-experienced comparison.

V was cut by 7 bases and J by 3 bases, with 12 bases left in between. The germline gives CDR1 SEHNR, CDR2 FQNEAQ (reference sequence). This CDR3 is 14 amino acids long. Together with a sample-barcoded 5' primer, a J-beta primer mix was included in a second PCR lasting 7 to 11 cycles. From the 5' RACE reads, TCRdb called clonotypes with MiXCR, one entry per CDR3 protein. The sample comprises over 750,000 distinct CDR3 sequences, roughly 25% of which are singletons, and roughly 9% rests with the top ten. In the case of this clonotype: The antigen remains undetermined.

In addition, the sample was reused for a study of T cells of mothers and their children. That work states: A slight, non-significant increase in overlap was found for related mother-child pairs relative to unrelated pairs.

The sequence came from a boy younger than 18 in good health. This chain connects TRBV7-9 to TRBJ1-4; the D gene is possibly TRBD1 (5 bases). Source material: blood. CDR3 coding DNA: TGTGCCAGCACGGGGCCCTTCCCTAATGAAAAACTGTTTTTT. This codes for CASTGPFPNEKLFF.